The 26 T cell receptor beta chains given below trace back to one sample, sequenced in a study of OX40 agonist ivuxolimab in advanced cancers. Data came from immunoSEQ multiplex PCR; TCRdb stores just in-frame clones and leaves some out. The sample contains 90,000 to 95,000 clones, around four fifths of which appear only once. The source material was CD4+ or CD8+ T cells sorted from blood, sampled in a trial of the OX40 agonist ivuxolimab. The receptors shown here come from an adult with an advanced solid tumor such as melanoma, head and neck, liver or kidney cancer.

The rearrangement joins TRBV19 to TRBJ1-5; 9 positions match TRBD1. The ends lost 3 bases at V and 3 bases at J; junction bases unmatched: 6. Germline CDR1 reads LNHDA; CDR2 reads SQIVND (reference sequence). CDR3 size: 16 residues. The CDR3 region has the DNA TGTGCCAGTAGTATCCCGAAACAGGGGGCCAATCAGCCCCAGCATTTT. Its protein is CASSIPKQGANQPQHF.

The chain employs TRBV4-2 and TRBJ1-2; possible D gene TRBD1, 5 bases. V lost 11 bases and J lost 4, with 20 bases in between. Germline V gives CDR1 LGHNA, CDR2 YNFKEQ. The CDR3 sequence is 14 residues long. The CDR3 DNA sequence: TGTGCCGCGGGCTGGACAAGCTTGGGCTATGGCTACACCTTC. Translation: CAAGWTSLGYGYTF.

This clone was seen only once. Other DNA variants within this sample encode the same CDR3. The CDR3 here is CASSTSGKGSNFGQPQHF. CDR3 nucleotides: TGTGCCAGCAGCACGTCAGGGAAGGGGAGTAATTTCGGTCAGCCCCAGCATTTT. This rearrangement joins TRBV9 to TRBJ1-5, with D perhaps matching TRBD1 (5 bases). From germline, CDR1 is SGDLS and CDR2 YYNGEE. The CDR3 length is 18 residues. The V end lost 4 bases, the J end lost 6 bases, and 26 bases lay between the germline ends.

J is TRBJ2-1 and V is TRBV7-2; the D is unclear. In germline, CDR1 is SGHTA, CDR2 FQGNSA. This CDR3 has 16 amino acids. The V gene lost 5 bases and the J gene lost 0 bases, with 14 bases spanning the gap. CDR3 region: CASSKDGVLSYNEQFF. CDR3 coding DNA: TGTGCCAGCAGCAAGGACGGCGTACTCTCCTACAATGAGCAGTTCTTC.

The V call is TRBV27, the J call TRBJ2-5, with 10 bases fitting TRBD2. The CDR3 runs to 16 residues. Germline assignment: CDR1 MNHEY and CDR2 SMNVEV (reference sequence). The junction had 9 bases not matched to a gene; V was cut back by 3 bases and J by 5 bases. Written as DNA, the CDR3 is TGTGCCAGCAGTTTCTGGAGGGGACTAGCGCCGGAGACCCAGTACTTC. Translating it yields CASSFWRGLAPETQYF.

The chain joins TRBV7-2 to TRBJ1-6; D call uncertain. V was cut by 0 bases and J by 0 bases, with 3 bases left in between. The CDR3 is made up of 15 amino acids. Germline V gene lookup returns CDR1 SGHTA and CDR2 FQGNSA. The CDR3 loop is CASSLASSYNSPLHF. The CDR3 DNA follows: TGTGCCAGCAGCTTAGCTAGCTCCTATAATTCACCCCTCCACTTT.

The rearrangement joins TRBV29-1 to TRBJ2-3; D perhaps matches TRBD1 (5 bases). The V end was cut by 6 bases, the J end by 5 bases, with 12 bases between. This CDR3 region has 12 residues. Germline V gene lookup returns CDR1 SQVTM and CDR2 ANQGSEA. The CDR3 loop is CSVRTTEDTQYF. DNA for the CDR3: TGCAGCGTGCGCACGACAGAAGATACGCAGTATTTT.

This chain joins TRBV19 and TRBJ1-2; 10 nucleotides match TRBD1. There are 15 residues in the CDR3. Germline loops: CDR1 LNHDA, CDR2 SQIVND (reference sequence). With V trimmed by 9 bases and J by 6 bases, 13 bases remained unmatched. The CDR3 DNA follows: TGTGCCAGCGACGCCAGGGGGACAGGGGTGAATGGCTACACCTTC. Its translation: CASDARGTGVNGYTF.

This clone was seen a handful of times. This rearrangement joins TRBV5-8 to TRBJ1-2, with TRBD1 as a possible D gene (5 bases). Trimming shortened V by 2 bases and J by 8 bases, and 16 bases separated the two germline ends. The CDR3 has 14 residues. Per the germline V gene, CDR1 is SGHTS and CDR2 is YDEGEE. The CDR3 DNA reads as TGTGCCAGCAGCTTTCTCCGCAGGGTCACGGGCTACACCTTC. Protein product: CASSFLRRVTGYTF.

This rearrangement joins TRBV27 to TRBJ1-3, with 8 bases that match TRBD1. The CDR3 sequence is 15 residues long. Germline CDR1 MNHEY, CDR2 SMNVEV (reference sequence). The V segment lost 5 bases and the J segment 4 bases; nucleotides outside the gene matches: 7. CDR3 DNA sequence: TGTGCCAGCAGTCCCTGGACAGGGCAAGGAAACACCATATATTTT. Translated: CASSPWTGQGNTIYF.

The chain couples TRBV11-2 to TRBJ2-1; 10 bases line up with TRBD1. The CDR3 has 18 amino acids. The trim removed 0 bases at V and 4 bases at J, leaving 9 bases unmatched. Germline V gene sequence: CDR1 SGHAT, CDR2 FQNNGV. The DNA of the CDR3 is TGTGCCAGCAGCTTAGATGCCGGGGGACAGGGGTGGTACAATGAGCAGTTCTTC. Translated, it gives CASSLDAGGQGWYNEQFF.

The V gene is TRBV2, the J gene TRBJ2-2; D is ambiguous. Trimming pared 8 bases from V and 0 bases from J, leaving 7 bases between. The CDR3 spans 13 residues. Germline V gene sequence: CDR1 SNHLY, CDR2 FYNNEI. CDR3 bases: TGTGCCAGCGACACGACGAACACCGGGGAGCTGTTTTTT. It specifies CASDTTNTGELFF. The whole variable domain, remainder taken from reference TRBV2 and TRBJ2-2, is EPEVTQTPSHQVTQMGQEVILRCVPISNHLYFYWYRQILGQKVEFLVSFYNNEISEKSEIFDDQFSVERPDGSNFTLKIRSTKLEDSAMYFCASDTTNTGELFFGEGSRLTVL.

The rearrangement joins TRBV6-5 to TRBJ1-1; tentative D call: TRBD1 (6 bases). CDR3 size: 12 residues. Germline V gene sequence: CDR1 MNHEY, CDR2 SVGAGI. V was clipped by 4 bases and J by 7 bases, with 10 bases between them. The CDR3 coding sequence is TGTGCCAGCAGTTTCGGACAGAATGAAGCTTTCTTT. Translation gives CASSFGQNEAFF.

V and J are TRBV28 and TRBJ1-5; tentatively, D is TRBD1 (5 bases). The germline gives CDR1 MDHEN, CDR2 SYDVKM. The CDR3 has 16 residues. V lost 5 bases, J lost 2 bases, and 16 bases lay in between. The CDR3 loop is CASSIQQGFGNQPQHF. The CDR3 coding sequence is TGTGCCAGCAGTATCCAGCAGGGATTTGGCAATCAGCCCCAGCATTTT.

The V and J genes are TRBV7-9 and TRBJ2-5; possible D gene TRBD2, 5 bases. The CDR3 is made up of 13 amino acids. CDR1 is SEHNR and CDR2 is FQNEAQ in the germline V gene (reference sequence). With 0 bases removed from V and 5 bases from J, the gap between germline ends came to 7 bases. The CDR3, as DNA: TGTGCCAGCAGCTTAGCAGGCGGGGAGACCCAGTACTTC. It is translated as CASSLAGGETQYF. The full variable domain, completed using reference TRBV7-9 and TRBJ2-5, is DTGVSQNPRHKITKRGQNVTFRCDPISEHNRLYWYRQTLGQGPEFLTYFQNEAQLEKSRLLSDRFSAERPKGSFSTLEIQRTEQGDSAMYLCASSLAGGETQYFGPGTRLLVL.

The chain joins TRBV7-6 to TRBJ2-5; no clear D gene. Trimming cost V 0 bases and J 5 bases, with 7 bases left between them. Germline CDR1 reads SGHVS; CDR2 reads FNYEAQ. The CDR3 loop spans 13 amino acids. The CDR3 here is CASSLAQPETQYF. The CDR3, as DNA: TGTGCCAGCAGCTTAGCACAGCCTGAGACCCAGTACTTC.

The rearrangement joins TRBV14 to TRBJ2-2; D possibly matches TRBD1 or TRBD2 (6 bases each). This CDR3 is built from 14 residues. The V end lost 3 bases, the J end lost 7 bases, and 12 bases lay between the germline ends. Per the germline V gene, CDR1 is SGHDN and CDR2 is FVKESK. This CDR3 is CASSHDGGSGELFF. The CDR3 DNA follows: TGTGCCAGCAGCCATGACGGGGGCAGCGGGGAGCTGTTTTTT.

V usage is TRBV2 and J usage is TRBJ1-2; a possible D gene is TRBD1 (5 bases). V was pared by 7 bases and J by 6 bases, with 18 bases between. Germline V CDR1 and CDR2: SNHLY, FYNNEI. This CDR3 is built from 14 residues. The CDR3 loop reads CASTLKSGTDGYTF. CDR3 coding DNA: TGTGCCAGCACCCTAAAGTCCGGGACTGATGGCTACACCTTC.

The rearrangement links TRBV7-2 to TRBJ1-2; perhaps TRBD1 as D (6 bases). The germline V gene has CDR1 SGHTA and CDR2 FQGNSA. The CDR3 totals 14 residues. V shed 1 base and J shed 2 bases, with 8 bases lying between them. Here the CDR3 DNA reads TGTGCCAGCAGCTTAGAGGGGGGAAACTATGGCTACACCTTC. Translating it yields CASSLEGGNYGYTF.

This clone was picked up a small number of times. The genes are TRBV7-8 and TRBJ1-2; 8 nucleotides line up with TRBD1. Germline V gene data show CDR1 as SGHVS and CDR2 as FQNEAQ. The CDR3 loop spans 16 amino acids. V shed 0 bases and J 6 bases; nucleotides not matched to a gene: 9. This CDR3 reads CASSLAVRTGIDGYTF. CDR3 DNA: TGTGCCAGCAGCTTAGCGGTTAGGACAGGGATTGATGGCTACACCTTC.

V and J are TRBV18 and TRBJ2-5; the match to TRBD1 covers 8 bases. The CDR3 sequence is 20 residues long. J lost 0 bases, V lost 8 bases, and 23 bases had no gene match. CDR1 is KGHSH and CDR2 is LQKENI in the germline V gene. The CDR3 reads CASTLTPRKTGDTYQETQYF. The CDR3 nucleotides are TGTGCCAGCACCCTAACTCCTCGAAAGACAGGGGACACGTACCAAGAGACCCAGTACTTC.

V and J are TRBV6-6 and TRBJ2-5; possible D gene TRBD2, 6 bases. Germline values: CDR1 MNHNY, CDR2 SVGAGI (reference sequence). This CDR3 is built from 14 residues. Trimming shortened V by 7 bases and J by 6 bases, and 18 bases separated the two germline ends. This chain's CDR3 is CASTYGGTRQTQYF. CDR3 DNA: TGTGCCAGCACCTATGGGGGGACCAGGCAGACCCAGTACTTC.

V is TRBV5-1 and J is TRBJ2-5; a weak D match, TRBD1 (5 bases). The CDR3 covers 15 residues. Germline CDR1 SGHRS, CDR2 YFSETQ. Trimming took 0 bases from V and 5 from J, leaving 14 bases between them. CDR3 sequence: CASSLALGVGETQYF. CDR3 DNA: TGCGCCAGCAGCTTGGCCCTAGGGGTCGGTGAGACCCAGTACTTC.

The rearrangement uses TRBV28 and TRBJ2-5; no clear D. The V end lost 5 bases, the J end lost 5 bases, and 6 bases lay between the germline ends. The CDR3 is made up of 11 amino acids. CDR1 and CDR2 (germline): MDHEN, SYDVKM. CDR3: CASSRSETQYF. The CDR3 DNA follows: TGTGCCAGCAGTCGGTCGGAGACCCAGTACTTC.

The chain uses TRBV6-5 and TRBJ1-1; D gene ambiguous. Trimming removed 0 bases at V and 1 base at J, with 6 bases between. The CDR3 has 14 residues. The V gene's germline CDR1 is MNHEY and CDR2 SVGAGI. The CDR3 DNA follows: TGTGCCAGCAGTTACTCGGCAGCGAACACTGAAGCTTTCTTT. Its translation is CASSYSAANTEAFF.

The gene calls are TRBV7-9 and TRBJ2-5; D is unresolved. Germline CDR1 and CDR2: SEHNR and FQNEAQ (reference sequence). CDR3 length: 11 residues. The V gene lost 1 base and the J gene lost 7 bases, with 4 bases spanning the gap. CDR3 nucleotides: TGTGCCAGCAGCTTAGAGGCGACCCAGTACTTC. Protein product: CASSLEATQYF.